These 5 T cell receptor beta chains were sequenced from one sample in a study of T cells in tuberculosis. After thawing and overnight rest, PBMC were stained with GMM-loaded CD1B tetramer, viability dye and anti-CD3 for sorting. The lipid loaded on the CD1B tetramers was C32 glucose monomycolate from Rhodococcus equi. Libraries were prepared by immunoSEQ multiplex PCR; TCRdb keeps only in-frame clonotypes and omits some of them. The profile shows 50,000 or so clones, 88% of them singletons. Sample: CD1b-GMM tetramer-negative cells sorted from PBMCs. The receptors shown here come from an adult woman with latent tuberculosis.

The chain employs TRBV5-5 and TRBJ2-7, with 11 bases lining up with TRBD1. V was pared by 0 bases and J by 3 bases, with 2 bases of the junction left unmatched. Germline CDR1 SGHKS, CDR2 YYEKEE (reference sequence). This CDR3 is built from 15 residues. As DNA, the CDR3 is TGTGCCAGCAGCTTGGCGGACAGGGGGCACTACGAGCAGTACTTC. This encodes CASSLADRGHYEQYF.

The gene calls are TRBV19 and TRBJ2-7, with 7 bases fitting TRBD2. CDR3 length equals 14 residues. V gave up 5 bases and J gave up 3 bases; unmatched junction bases: 7. The germline gives CDR1 LNHDA, CDR2 SQIVND (reference sequence). The CDR3 DNA reads as TGTGCCAGTAGTTGGGGAGGGGATGGCTACGAGCAGTACTTC. Its protein is CASSWGGDGYEQYF.

The chain employs TRBV4-1 and TRBJ2-3; 8 bases align to TRBD2. The CDR3 totals 17 residues. Germline V gene sequence: CDR1 MGHRA, CDR2 YSYEKL. Unmatched junction bases numbered 12, after V lost 3 bases and J lost 4 bases. CDR3 sequence reads: CASSQRASGGVADTQYF. The DNA of the CDR3 is TGCGCCAGCAGCCAGCGCGCGAGCGGGGGTGTCGCAGATACGCAGTATTTT.

This clone was counted a few times. This chain uses TRBV15 with TRBJ2-1; TRBD2 aligns across 8 bases. Germline lookup yields CDR1 LNHNV and CDR2 YYDKDF (reference sequence). CDR3 length equals 15 residues. V trimming: 1 base; J trimming: 4 bases; junction bases outside the gene matches: 3. The CDR3 DNA sequence: TGTGCCACCAGCAGAGTAGCTAGCGGGTACAATGAGCAGTTCTTC. Encoded protein: CATSRVASGYNEQFF. The full variable domain, completed using reference TRBV15 and TRBJ2-1, is DAMVIQNPRYQVTQFGKPVTLSCSQTLNHNVMYWYQQKSSQAPKLLFHYYDKDFNNEADTPDNFQSRRPNTSFCFLDIRSPGLGDTAMYLCATSRVASGYNEQFFGPGTRLTVL.

The rearrangement uses TRBV27 and TRBJ2-7; 8 positions match TRBD1. J lost 0 bases, V lost 4 bases, and 5 bases had no gene match. The CDR3 has 15 amino acids. From germline, CDR1 is MNHEY and CDR2 SMNVEV (reference sequence). DNA for the CDR3: TGTGCCAGCAGTTCCCGGACAGGGAGCTCCTACGAGCAGTACTTC. It yields the protein CASSSRTGSSYEQYF.